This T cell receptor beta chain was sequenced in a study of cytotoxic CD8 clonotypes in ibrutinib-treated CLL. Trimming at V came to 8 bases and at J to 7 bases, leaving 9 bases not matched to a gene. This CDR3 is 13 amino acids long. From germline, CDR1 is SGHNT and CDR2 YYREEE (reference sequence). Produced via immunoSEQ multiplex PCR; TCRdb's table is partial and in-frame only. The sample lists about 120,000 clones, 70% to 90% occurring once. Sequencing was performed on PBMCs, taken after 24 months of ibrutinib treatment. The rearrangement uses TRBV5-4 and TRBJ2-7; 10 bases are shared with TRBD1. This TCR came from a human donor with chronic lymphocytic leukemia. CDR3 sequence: CARPGQGFREQYF. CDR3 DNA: TGTGCCAGACCGGGACAGGGGTTTCGAGAGCAGTACTTC.